The next 13 T cell receptor beta chains were all read from a single sample in a study of T cell responses to AZD1222 COVID-19 vaccine. Produced via immunoSEQ multiplex PCR; TCRdb's table is partial and in-frame only. The sample records roughly 130,000 clones, 75% to 95% being singletons. The sample was peripheral blood, taken 28 days after the second dose of the MenACWY control vaccine. These receptors were collected from an adult who received the MenACWY meningococcal vaccine as a control.

The chain joins TRBV10-3 to TRBJ1-5; D is possibly TRBD1 (5 bases). Trimming shortened V by 8 bases and J by 2 bases, and 10 bases separated the two germline ends. The CDR3 has 13 amino acids. CDR1 is ENHRY and CDR2 is SYGVKD in the germline V gene. Here the CDR3 reads CAIGGGGNQPQHF. The CDR3 DNA is TGTGCCATCGGGGGAGGAGGCAATCAGCCCCAGCATTTT.

The CDR3 region is CASSIGGGNQPQHF. DNA for the CDR3: TGTGCCAGCAGCATAGGGGGGGGGAATCAGCCCCAGCATTTT. This chain uses TRBV7-2 with TRBJ1-5; possible D gene TRBD1, 6 bases. The CDR3 is 14 amino acids. Trimming left V 5 bases short and J 4 bases short, with 12 bases between. CDR1 SGHTA and CDR2 FQGNSA come from the germline V gene.

This clone was seen just once. The genes are TRBV7-8 and TRBJ1-6; D is unclear. V gave up 5 bases and J gave up 1 base, with 12 bases separating them. CDR3 size: 16 residues. Germline V CDR1 and CDR2: SGHVS, FQNEAQ. The CDR3 bases are TGTGCCAGCAGCCCCGGCGGGGATTCCTATAATTCACCCCTCCACTTT. It is translated as CASSPGGDSYNSPLHF.

Worth noting for this clone: This sample includes further DNA sequences coding for the same CDR3. The chain uses TRBV7-9 and TRBJ1-4; D gene uncertain. This CDR3 region has 13 residues. Per the germline V gene, CDR1 is SEHNR and CDR2 is FQNEAQ (reference sequence). V lost 1 base and J 8 bases, leaving 8 bases between the germline ends. CDR3 region: CASSLVGVEKLFF. Here the CDR3 DNA reads TGTGCCAGCAGCTTAGTGGGCGTCGAAAAACTGTTTTTT. Variable domain in full (rest from reference TRBV7-9 and TRBJ1-4): DTGVSQNPRHKITKRGQNVTFRCDPISEHNRLYWYRQTLGQGPEFLTYFQNEAQLEKSRLLSDRFSAERPKGSFSTLEIQRTEQGDSAMYLCASSLVGVEKLFFGSGTQLSVL.

The gene calls are TRBV28 and TRBJ2-7; 15 bases line up with TRBD2. CDR3 length: 18 amino acids. Unmatched junction bases numbered 6, after V lost 3 bases and J lost 0 bases. CDR1 MDHEN and CDR2 SYDVKM come from the germline V gene. DNA for the CDR3: TGTGCCAGCAGTTTGATTGGACTAGCGGGAGGGTCCTCCTACGAGCAGTACTTC. It yields the protein CASSLIGLAGGSSYEQYF.

The chain is built from TRBV6-5 and TRBJ1-4, with D maybe TRBD1 (6 bases). The germline gives CDR1 MNHEY, CDR2 SVGAGI. The CDR3 has 15 residues. V gave up 7 bases and J gave up 13 bases, with 25 bases separating them. DNA for the CDR3: TGTGCCAGCACCGCCCTGGACAGAGCCCGCGGGATACTGTTTTTT. Protein sequence: CASTALDRARGILFF.

The chain combines TRBV19 with TRBJ2-3; perhaps TRBD1 as D (5 bases). In germline, CDR1 is LNHDA, CDR2 SQIVND (reference sequence). The CDR3 contains 15 residues. Trimming stripped 4 bases from V and 0 bases from J, with 11 bases between. The CDR3 region is CASSTGFSSTDTQYF. CDR3 bases: TGTGCCAGTAGTACAGGGTTCTCTAGCACAGATACGCAGTATTTT.

The V call is TRBV6-5, the J call TRBJ1-2, with no clear D. V dropped 7 bases and J dropped 8 bases, with 20 bases sitting between them. The CDR3 covers 14 residues. Germline CDR1 and CDR2: MNHEY and SVGAGI. Written as DNA, the CDR3 is TGTGCCAGCATCCAACTTGGTGCAGGTGGGGGCTACACCTTC. Translating gives CASIQLGAGGGYTF.

The rearrangement joins TRBV4-3 to TRBJ1-4; 7 bases fit TRBD1. The CDR3 consists of 16 residues. CDR1 and CDR2 from the germline V gene are LGHNA and YSLEER. J gave up 3 bases and V 1 base, and 5 bases lay outside the gene matches. CDR3 sequence: CASSQAQGWSNEKLFF. The DNA of the CDR3 is TGCGCCAGCAGCCAAGCACAGGGGTGGTCTAATGAAAAACTGTTTTTT.

The chain has TRBV30 and TRBJ2-3; a weak D match, TRBD1 (6 bases). CDR3 length: 15 amino acids. The V and J ends lost 2 bases and 4 bases respectively, with 16 bases between them. Germline assignment: CDR1 GTSNPN and CDR2 SVGIG (reference sequence). CDR3 region: CAWSLLQGPSDTQYF. CDR3 nucleotides: TGTGCCTGGAGTTTACTACAGGGACCCTCAGATACGCAGTATTTT.

The chain uses TRBV6-5 and TRBJ2-2, with 8 nucleotides matching TRBD2. The CDR3 sequence is 16 residues long. Germline V CDR1 and CDR2: MNHEY, SVGAGI. V lost 4 bases to trimming and J lost 5 bases; unmatched junction nucleotides: 9. The CDR3 sequence is CASSSIAGSRTGELFF. The CDR3 nucleotides are TGTGCCAGCAGTTCTATAGCGGGATCCCGGACCGGGGAGCTGTTTTTT.

The chain couples TRBV11-2 to TRBJ2-3, with 7 nucleotides matching TRBD2. The V gene end was trimmed by 1 base and the J gene end by 3 bases; junction bases not matched to a gene: 4. The CDR3 has 15 amino acids. Germline lookup yields CDR1 SGHAT and CDR2 FQNNGV. DNA for the CDR3: TGTGCCAGCAGCTTAGCGGGAGGCCCAACAGATACGCAGTATTTT. Its translation is CASSLAGGPTDTQYF.

The rearrangement links TRBV20-1 to TRBJ1-2; the D is unclear. The CDR3 extends over 11 amino acids. The V gene lost 7 bases and the J gene lost 6 bases, with 12 bases spanning the gap. In germline, CDR1 is DFQATT, CDR2 SNEGSKA (reference sequence). The CDR3 sequence: CSGLGTDGYTF. CDR3 in DNA: TGCAGTGGGTTGGGCACGGATGGCTACACCTTC.